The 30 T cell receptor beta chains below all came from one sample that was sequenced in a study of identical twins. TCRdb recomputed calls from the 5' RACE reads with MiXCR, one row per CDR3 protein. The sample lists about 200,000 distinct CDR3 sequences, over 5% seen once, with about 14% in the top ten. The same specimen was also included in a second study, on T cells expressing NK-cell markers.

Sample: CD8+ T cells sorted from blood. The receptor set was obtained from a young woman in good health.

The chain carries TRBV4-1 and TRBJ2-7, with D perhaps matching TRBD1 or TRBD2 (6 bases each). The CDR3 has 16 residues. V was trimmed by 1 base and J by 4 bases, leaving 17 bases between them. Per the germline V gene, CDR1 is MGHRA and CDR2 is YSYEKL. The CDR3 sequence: CASSQVFTGTVYEQYF. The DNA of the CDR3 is TGCGCCAGCAGCCAAGTATTCACAGGGACTGTGTACGAGCAGTACTTC.

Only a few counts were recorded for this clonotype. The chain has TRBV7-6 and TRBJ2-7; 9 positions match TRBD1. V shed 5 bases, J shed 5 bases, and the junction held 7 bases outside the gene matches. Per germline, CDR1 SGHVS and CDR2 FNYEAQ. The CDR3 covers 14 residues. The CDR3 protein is CASSLGDREDEQYF. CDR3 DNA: TGTGCCAGCAGCCTTGGGGACAGGGAAGACGAGCAGTACTTC. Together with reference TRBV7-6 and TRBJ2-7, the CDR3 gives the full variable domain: GAGVSQSPRYKVTKRGQDVALRCDPISGHVSLYWYRQALGQGPEFLTYFNYEAQQDKSGLPNDRFSAERPEGSISTLTIQRTEQRDSAMYRCASSLGDREDEQYFGPGTRLTVT.

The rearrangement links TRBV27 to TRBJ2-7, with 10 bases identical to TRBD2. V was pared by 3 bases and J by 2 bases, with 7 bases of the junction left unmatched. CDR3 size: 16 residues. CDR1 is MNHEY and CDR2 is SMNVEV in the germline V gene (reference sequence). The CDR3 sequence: CASSFRGLANTYEQYF. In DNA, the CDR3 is TGTGCCAGCAGTTTCCGGGGACTAGCGAATACCTACGAGCAGTACTTC.

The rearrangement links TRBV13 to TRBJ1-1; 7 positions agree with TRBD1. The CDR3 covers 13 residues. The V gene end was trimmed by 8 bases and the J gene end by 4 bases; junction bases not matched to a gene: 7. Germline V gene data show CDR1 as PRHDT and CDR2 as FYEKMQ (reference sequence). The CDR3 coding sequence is TGTGCCAGCGTGGGGACAGTACGCACTGAAGCTTTCTTT. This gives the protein CASVGTVRTEAFF.

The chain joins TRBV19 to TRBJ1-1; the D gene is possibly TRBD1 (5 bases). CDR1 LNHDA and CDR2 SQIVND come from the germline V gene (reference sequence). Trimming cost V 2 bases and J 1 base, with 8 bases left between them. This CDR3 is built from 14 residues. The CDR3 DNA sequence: TGTGCCAGTAGTATATCCGGGGGGAACACTGAAGCTTTCTTT. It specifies CASSISGGNTEAFF.

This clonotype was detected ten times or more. The CDR3, as DNA: TGTGCCAGCAGCGTCGCGGGCCAGAACACTGAAGCTTTCTTT. It encodes CASSVAGQNTEAFF. The rearrangement uses TRBV9 and TRBJ1-1; D unresolved. The CDR3 is 14 residues long. Between the trimmed V and J ends, which lost 2 bases and 1 base, there was a span of 9 bases. CDR1 and CDR2 (germline): SGDLS, YYNGEE.

CDR3 sequence reads: CSVDTGQGAEQYF. CDR3 sequence (DNA): TGCAGCGTTGACACTGGACAGGGGGCCGAGCAGTACTTC. V gene TRBV29-1 combines with J gene TRBJ2-7; TRBD1 agrees at 11 bases. The length of the CDR3 is 13 residues. The V gene's germline CDR1 is SQVTM and CDR2 ANQGSEA. V lost 3 bases and J lost 6; bases outside the gene matches: 4.

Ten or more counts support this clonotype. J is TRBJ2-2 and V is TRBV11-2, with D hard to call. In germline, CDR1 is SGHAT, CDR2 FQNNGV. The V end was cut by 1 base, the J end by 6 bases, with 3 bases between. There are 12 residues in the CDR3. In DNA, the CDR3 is TGTGCCAGCAGCTTAGCGGCCGGGGAGCTGTTTTTT. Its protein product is CASSLAAGELFF.

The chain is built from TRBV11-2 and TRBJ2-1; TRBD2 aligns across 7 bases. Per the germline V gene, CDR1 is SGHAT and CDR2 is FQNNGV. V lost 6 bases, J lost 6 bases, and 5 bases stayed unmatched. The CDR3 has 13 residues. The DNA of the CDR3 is TGTGCCAGCAGACCTCCGGGGGGCAATGAGCAGTTCTTC. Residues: CASRPPGGNEQFF.

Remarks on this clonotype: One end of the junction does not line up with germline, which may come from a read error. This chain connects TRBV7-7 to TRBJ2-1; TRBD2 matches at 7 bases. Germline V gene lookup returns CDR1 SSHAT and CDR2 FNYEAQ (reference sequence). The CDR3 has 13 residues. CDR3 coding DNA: TGTGCTAGCAGCGCTTGGACTAGCAATGAGCAGTTCTTC. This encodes CASSAWTSNEQFF.

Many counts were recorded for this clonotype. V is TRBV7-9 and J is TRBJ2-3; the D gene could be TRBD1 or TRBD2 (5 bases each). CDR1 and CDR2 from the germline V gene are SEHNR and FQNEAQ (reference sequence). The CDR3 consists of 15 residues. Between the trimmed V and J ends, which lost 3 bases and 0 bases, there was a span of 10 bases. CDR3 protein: CASSFIGGSTDTQYF. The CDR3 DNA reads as TGTGCCAGCAGCTTCATTGGGGGAAGCACAGATACGCAGTATTTT.

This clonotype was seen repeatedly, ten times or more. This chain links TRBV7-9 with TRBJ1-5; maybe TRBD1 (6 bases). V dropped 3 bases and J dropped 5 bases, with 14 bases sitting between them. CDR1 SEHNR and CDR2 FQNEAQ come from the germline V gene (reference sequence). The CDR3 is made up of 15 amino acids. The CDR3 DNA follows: TGTGCCAGCAGCTTCGGTAGGGGGAATGATCAGCCCCAGCATTTT. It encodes CASSFGRGNDQPQHF.

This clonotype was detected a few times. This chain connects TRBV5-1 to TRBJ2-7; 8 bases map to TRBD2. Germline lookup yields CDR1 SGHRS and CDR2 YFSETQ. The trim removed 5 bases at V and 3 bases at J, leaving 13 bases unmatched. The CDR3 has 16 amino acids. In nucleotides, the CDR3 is TGCGCCAGCAGACGGGGGGGGCAGCTTACCGGCTACGAGCAGTACTTC. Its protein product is CASRRGGQLTGYEQYF.

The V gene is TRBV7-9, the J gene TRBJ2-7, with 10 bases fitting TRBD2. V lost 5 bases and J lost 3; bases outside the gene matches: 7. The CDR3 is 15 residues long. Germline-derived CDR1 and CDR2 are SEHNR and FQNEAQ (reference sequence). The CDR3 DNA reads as TGTGCCAGCAGCCCCTCGGGACTAGCGAACTACGAGCAGTACTTC. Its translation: CASSPSGLANYEQYF.

DNA of the CDR3: TGTGCCAGCAGCTTGGGGGGCTCCAATGAGCAGTTCTTC. Translating gives CASSLGGSNEQFF. The rearrangement links TRBV5-6 to TRBJ2-1; a weak D match, TRBD1 (5 bases). Trimming removed 0 bases from V and 6 bases from J, with 7 bases in between. This CDR3 comprises 13 residues. CDR1 and CDR2 from the germline V gene are SGHDT and YYEEEE.

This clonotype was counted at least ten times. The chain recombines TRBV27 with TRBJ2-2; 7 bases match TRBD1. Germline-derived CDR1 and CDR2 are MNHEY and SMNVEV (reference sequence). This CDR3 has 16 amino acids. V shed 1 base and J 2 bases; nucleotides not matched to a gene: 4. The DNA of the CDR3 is TGTGCCAGCAGTTTATATGGGACAGCCAACACCGGGGAGCTGTTTTTT. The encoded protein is CASSLYGTANTGELFF.

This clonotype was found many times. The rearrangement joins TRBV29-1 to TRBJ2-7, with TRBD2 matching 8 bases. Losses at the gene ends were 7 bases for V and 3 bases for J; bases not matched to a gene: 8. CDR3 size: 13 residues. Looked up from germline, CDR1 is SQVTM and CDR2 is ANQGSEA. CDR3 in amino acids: CSAGVAGNYEQYF. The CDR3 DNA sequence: TGCAGCGCGGGAGTAGCGGGAAACTACGAGCAGTACTTC.

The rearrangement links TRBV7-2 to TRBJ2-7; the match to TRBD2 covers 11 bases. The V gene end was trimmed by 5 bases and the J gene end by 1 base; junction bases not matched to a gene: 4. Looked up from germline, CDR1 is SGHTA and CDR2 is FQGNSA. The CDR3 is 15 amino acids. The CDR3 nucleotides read TGTGCCAGCAGCCCCTTAGCGGGAGGGTCCTACGAGCAGTACTTC. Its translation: CASSPLAGGSYEQYF.

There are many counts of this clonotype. The CDR3 loop is CASSEGGGDNQPQHF. Here the CDR3 DNA reads TGTGCCAGCAGTGAGGGAGGGGGTGACAATCAGCCCCAGCATTTT. The genes are TRBV7-9 and TRBJ1-5, with D possibly being TRBD1 (6 bases). Trimming cost V 6 bases and J 3 bases, with 15 bases left between them. Germline assignment: CDR1 SEHNR and CDR2 FQNEAQ (reference sequence). This CDR3 has 15 residues.

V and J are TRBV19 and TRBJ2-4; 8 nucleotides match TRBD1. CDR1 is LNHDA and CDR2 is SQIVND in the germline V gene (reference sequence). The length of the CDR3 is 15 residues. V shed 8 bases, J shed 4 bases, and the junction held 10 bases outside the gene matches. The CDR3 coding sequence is TGTGCCAGTGAGGGAACCCGGGACAGGAAAAACATTCAGTACTTC. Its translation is CASEGTRDRKNIQYF. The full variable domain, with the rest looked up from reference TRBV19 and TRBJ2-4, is DGGITQSPKYLFRKEGQNVTLSCEQNLNHDAMYWYRQDPGQGLRLIYYSQIVNDFQKGDIAEGYSVSREKKESFPLTVTSAQKNPTAFYLCASEGTRDRKNIQYFGAGTRLSVL.

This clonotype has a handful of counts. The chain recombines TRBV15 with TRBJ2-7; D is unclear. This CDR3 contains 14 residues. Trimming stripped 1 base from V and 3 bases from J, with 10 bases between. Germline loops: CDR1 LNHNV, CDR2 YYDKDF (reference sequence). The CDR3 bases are TGTGCCACCAGCAGAGTAGGTCAAAACTACGAGCAGTACTTC. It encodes CATSRVGQNYEQYF.

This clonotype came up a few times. CDR3 in amino acids: CASSLTSGGETGELFF. CDR3 bases: TGTGCCAGCAGTCTGACTAGCGGGGGGGAAACCGGGGAGCTGTTTTTT. This chain uses TRBV6-2 or TRBV6-3 with TRBJ2-2, with 14 bases identical to TRBD2. The CDR3 runs 16 residues. J gave up 5 bases and V 5 bases, and 4 bases lay outside the gene matches. Germline V gene lookup returns CDR1 MNHEY and CDR2 SVGEGT.

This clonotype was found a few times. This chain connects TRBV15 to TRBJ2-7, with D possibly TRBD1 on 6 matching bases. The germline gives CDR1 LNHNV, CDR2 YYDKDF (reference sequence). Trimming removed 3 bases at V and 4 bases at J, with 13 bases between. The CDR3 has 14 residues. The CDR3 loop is CATSRDLQGYEQYF. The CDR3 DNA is TGTGCCACCAGCAGGGATTTACAGGGATACGAGCAGTACTTC.

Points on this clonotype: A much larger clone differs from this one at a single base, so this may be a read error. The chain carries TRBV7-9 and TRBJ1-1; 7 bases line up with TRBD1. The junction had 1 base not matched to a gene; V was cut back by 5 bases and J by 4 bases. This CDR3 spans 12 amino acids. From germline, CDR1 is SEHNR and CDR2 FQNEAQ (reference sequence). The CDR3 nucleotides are TGTGCCAGCAGCCACAGGGGCACTGAAGCTTTCTTT. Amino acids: CASSHRGTEAFF.

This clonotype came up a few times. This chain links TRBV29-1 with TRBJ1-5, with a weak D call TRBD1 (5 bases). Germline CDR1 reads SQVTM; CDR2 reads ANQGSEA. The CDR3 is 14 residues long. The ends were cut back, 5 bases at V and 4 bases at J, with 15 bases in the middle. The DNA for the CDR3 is TGCAGCGTTCGAACGCCTGGGGGTAATCAGCCCCAGCATTTT. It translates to CSVRTPGGNQPQHF.

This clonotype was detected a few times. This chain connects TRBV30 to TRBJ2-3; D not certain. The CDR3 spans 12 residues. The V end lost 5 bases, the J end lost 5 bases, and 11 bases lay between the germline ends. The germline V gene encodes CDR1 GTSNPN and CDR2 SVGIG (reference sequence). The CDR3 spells CAWDQSEDTQYF. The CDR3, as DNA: TGTGCCTGGGATCAGTCGGAAGATACGCAGTATTTT.

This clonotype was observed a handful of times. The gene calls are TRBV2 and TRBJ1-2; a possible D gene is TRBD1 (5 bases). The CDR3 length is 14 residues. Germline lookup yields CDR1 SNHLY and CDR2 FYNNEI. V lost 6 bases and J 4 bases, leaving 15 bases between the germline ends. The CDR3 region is CASSTPGAGYGYTF. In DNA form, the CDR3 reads TGTGCCAGCAGCACCCCCGGGGCCGGCTATGGCTACACCTTC.

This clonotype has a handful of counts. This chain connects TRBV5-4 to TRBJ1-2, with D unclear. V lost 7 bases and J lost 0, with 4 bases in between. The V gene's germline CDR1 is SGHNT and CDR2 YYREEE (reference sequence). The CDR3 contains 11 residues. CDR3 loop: CASGSNYGYTF. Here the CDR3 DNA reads TGTGCCAGCGGGTCTAACTATGGCTACACCTTC.

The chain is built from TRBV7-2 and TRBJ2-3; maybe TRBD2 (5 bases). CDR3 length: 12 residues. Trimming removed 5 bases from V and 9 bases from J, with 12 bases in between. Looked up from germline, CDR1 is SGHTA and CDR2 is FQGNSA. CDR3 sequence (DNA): TGTGCCAGCAGCCAAGGAGGAAGGACGCAGTATTTT. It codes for CASSQGGRTQYF.

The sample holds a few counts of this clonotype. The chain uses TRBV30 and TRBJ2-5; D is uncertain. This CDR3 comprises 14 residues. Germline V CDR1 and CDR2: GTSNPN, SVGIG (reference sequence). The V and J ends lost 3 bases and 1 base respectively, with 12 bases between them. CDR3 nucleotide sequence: TGTGCCTGGAGAGGTACAGATTCCCAAGAGACCCAGTACTTC. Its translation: CAWRGTDSQETQYF.